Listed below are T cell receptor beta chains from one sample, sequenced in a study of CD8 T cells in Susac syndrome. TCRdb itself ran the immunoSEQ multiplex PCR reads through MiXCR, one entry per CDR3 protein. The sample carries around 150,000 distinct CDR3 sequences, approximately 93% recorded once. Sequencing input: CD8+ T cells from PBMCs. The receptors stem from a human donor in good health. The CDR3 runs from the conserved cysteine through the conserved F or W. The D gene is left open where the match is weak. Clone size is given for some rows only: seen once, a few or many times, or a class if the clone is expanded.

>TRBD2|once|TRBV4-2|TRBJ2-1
CASSQDRRAGNEQFF
TGTGCCAGCAGCCAAGATCGTCGAGCGGGGAATGAGCAGTTCTTC
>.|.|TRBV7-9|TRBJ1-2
CASSLEGGYTF
TGTGCCAGCAGCTTAGAAGGTGGCTACACCTTC
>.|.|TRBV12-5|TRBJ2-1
CASGYSGLGEQFF
TGTGCTAGTGGTTATTCAGGGTTAGGGGAGCAGTTCTTC
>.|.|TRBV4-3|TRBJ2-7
CASSQGENESYEQYF
TGCGCCAGCAGCCAAGGGGAGAATGAATCCTACGAGCAGTACTTC
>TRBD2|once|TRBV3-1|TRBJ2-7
CASQRTGLASYEQYF
TGTGCCAGCCAACGTACGGGACTAGCTTCCTACGAGCAGTACTTC
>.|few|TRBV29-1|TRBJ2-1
CSVEGLEIYNEQFF
TGCAGCGTTGAAGGTCTAGAGATCTACAATGAGCAGTTCTTC
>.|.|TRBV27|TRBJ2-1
CASSFIGTQGEQFF
TGTGCCAGCAGTTTCATTGGGACGCAGGGCGAGCAGTTCTTC
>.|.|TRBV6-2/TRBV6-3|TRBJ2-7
CASRAGTPADYEQYF
TGTGCCAGCAGAGCCGGGACTCCTGCCGACTACGAGCAGTACTTC
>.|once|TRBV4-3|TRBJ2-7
CASSQEIRAYEQYF
TGCGCCAGCAGCCAAGAAATCCGTGCTTACGAGCAGTACTTC
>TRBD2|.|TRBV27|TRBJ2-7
CACSLAGGSSYEQYF
TGTGCTTGCTCGCTAGCGGGAGGGAGCTCCTACGAGCAGTACTTC
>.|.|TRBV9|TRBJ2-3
CASSYKPSGTDTQYF
TGTGCCAGCAGTTATAAGCCTAGCGGCACAGATACGCAGTATTTT
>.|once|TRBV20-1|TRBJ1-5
CSARGTQPNQPQHF
TGCAGTGCTAGAGGTACCCAGCCTAATCAGCCCCAGCATTTT
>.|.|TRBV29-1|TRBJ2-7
CSALTYYEQYF
TGCAGCGCCCTGACTTACTACGAGCAGTACTTC
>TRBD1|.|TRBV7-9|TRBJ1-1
CASSLNRGLTEAFF
TGTGCCAGCAGCCTAAACAGGGGGCTAACTGAAGCTTTCTTT
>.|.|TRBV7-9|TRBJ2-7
CASSAIRSNSPYEQYF
TGTGCCAGCAGCGCTATCCGATCAAATTCTCCCTACGAGCAGTACTTC
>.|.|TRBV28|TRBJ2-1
CASSLVGLGSYNEQFF
TGTGCCAGCAGTTTGGTCGGACTCGGGTCCTACAATGAGCAGTTCTTC
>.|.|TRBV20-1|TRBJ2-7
CSARLFLSPEQYF
TGCAGTGCTAGACTCTTCCTCTCCCCCGAGCAGTACTTC
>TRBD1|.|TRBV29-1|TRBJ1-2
CSVVRGQYGYTF
TGCAGCGTTGTGAGGGGGCAGTATGGCTACACCTTC
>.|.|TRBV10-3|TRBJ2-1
CAISEFPTYNEQFF
TGTGCCATCAGTGAGTTCCCTACTTACAATGAGCAGTTCTTC
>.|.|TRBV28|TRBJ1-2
CASSLADRNYGYTF
TGTGCCAGCAGTTTGGCGGACAGAAACTATGGCTACACCTTC
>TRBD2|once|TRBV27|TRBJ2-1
CASSKGLAGYNEQFF
TGTGCCAGCAGCAAGGGGCTAGCGGGGTACAATGAGCAGTTCTTC
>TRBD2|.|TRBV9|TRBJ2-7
CASGAGGFSYEQYF
TGTGCCAGCGGGGCGGGAGGGTTCTCCTACGAGCAGTACTTC
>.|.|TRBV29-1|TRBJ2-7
CSVLISGSYEQYF
TGCAGCGTCCTGATTAGCGGATCCTACGAGCAGTACTTC
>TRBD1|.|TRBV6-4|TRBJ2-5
CASSDEDRGQETQYF
TGTGCCAGCAGTGACGAGGACAGGGGCCAAGAGACCCAGTACTTC
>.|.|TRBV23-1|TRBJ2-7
CASSQSPRVVRFEQYF
TGCGCCAGCAGTCAATCCCCGCGTGTGGTTCGGTTCGAGCAGTACTTC
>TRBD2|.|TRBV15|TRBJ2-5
CATSPAGTSGSWAETQYF
TGTGCCACCAGTCCTGCAGGGACTAGCGGGAGTTGGGCTGAGACCCAGTACTTC
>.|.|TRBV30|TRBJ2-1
CAWKARDEQFF
TGTGCCTGGAAAGCCCGCGATGAGCAGTTCTTC
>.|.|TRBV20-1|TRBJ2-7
CSAPGPFYEQYF
TGCAGTGCTCCTGGGCCTTTCTACGAGCAGTACTTC
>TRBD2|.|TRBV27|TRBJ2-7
CASSFGGEGPYEQYF
TGTGCCAGCAGTTTCGGGGGGGAAGGACCCTACGAGCAGTACTTC
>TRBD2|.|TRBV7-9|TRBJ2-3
CASSSGLASNTQYF
TGTGCCAGCAGCTCGGGACTAGCGTCGAATACGCAGTATTTT
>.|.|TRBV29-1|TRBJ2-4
CSVAGTPLSNIQYF
TGCAGCGTTGCAGGGACACCGCTATCGAACATTCAGTACTTC
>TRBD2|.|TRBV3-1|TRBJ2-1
CASSTTSGIYNEQFF
TGTGCCAGCAGCACAACTAGCGGGATTTACAATGAGCAGTTCTTC
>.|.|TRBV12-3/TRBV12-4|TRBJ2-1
CASSFDNHYNEQFF
TGTGCCAGCAGTTTTGACAATCACTACAATGAGCAGTTCTTC
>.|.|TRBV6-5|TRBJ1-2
CASSYGSLGGYTF
TGTGCCAGCAGTTACGGCAGCCTGGGTGGCTACACCTTC
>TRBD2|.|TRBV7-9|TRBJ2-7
CASSLGLAGAQEYF
TGTGCCAGCAGCCTTGGACTAGCGGGAGCCCAGGAGTACTTC
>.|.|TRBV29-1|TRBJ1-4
CSVRGDGATNEKLFF
TGCAGCGTCCGAGGGGACGGAGCAACTAATGAAAAACTGTTTTTT
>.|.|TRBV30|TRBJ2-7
CAWSVSLGLREQYF
TGTGCCTGGAGTGTATCCTTGGGTCTTCGCGAGCAGTACTTC
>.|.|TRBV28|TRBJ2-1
CASSPQGTYNEQFF
TGTGCCAGCAGTCCCCAAGGTACCTACAATGAGCAGTTCTTC
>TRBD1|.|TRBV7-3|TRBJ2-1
CASSPGTGGLDEQFF
TGTGCCAGCAGCCCCGGGACAGGGGGCTTGGATGAGCAGTTCTTC
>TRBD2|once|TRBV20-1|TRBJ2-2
CSAGTSGNTGELFF
TGCAGTGCTGGGACTAGCGGTAACACCGGGGAGCTGTTTTTT
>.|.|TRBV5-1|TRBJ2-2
CASTGVYTTGELFF
TGCGCCAGCACAGGAGTTTATACCACCGGGGAGCTGTTTTTT
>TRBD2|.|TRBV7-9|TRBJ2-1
CASSSREGFYNEQFF
TGTGCCAGCAGCTCAAGGGAGGGATTCTACAATGAGCAGTTCTTC
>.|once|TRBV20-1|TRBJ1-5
CSAETINSKQPQHF
TGCAGTGCGGAGACAATTAATTCCAAACAGCCCCAGCATTTT
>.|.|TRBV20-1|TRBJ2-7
CSARGRLSYEQYF
TGCAGTGCTAGAGGGCGGCTCTCCTACGAGCAGTACTTC
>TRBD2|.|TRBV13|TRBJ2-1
CASSGEREGPYNEQFF
TGTGCCAGCAGCGGAGAGCGGGAGGGCCCTTACAATGAGCAGTTCTTC